This is a list of T cell receptor beta chains from one sample in a study of CD8 T cells in ankylosing spondylitis. In TCRdb, the 5' RACE reads were re-called with MiXCR into one record per CDR3 protein. This table has approximately 150,000 distinct CDR3 sequences, around a third appearing once. The sequenced sample consisted of synovial fluid, either unsorted or a sorted T cell fraction (not recorded which). These receptors all come from a male donor with ankylosing spondylitis. The conserved cysteine and the conserved F or W are not part of the CDR3 here. Each record gives: D gene, V gene, J gene, CDR3 protein. D genes are given only for firm matches.

d_gene: TRBD2
v_gene: TRBV5-1
j_gene: TRBJ2-2
CDR3aa: ASSLEGTRRDTGELF

d_gene: NA
v_gene: TRBV7-2
j_gene: TRBJ1-2
CDR3aa: ASSGLDILLGGYT

d_gene: TRBD2
v_gene: TRBV6-2/TRBV6-3
j_gene: TRBJ2-7
CDR3aa: ASSPSGGVYEQY

d_gene: NA
v_gene: TRBV2
j_gene: TRBJ1-4
CDR3aa: ASSAAEKLF

d_gene: NA
v_gene: TRBV6-1
j_gene: TRBJ1-2
CDR3aa: ASKNHRAYDYGYT

d_gene: NA
v_gene: TRBV11-2
j_gene: TRBJ1-2
CDR3aa: ASSRFRDSGDPFNYGYT

d_gene: NA
v_gene: TRBV29-1
j_gene: TRBJ2-1
CDR3aa: SVVGGAGSYNEQF

d_gene: NA
v_gene: TRBV5-1
j_gene: TRBJ2-2
CDR3aa: ASSLGDPNTGELF

d_gene: NA
v_gene: TRBV6-1
j_gene: TRBJ2-1
CDR3aa: ASARAAAVDEQF

d_gene: NA
v_gene: TRBV11-2
j_gene: TRBJ1-6
CDR3aa: ASSLDVRLPLH

d_gene: NA
v_gene: TRBV28
j_gene: TRBJ1-2
CDR3aa: ASSLEGRIYGYT

d_gene: TRBD1
v_gene: TRBV5-1
j_gene: TRBJ1-5
CDR3aa: ASSLEGTGANQPQH

d_gene: NA
v_gene: TRBV4-2
j_gene: TRBJ2-3
CDR3aa: ASSRDQNTDTQY

d_gene: NA
v_gene: TRBV7-9
j_gene: TRBJ2-3
CDR3aa: ASSLAGQYADTQY

d_gene: TRBD1
v_gene: TRBV24-1
j_gene: TRBJ1-1
CDR3aa: ATPDRAGTEAF

d_gene: NA
v_gene: TRBV12-3/TRBV12-4
j_gene: TRBJ1-4
CDR3aa: ASKKNGGGGRTF

d_gene: TRBD2
v_gene: TRBV15
j_gene: TRBJ2-3
CDR3aa: ATSTGDTSGGTDTQY

d_gene: NA
v_gene: TRBV29-1
j_gene: TRBJ1-2
CDR3aa: SVRPGEGYT

d_gene: TRBD1
v_gene: TRBV24-1
j_gene: TRBJ1-1
CDR3aa: ATRARQGNTEAF

d_gene: NA
v_gene: TRBV6-5
j_gene: TRBJ1-5
CDR3aa: ASSWRERQPQH

d_gene: NA
v_gene: TRBV20-1
j_gene: TRBJ1-6
CDR3aa: SASISDNSPLH

d_gene: NA
v_gene: TRBV7-9
j_gene: TRBJ2-7
CDR3aa: ASSLAGAYEQY

d_gene: NA
v_gene: TRBV11-2
j_gene: TRBJ2-4
CDR3aa: ASSLDPLERVAKNIQY

d_gene: TRBD2
v_gene: TRBV12-3/TRBV12-4
j_gene: TRBJ2-2
CDR3aa: ASSPSGRDTGELF

d_gene: TRBD2
v_gene: TRBV12-3/TRBV12-4
j_gene: TRBJ2-1
CDR3aa: ASRRGGDYNEQF

d_gene: NA
v_gene: TRBV10-1
j_gene: TRBJ1-6
CDR3aa: ASSGNYNSPLH

d_gene: NA
v_gene: TRBV21-1
j_gene: TRBJ2-6
CDR3aa: ASSFQKSTGANVLT

d_gene: TRBD2
v_gene: TRBV28
j_gene: TRBJ2-7
CDR3aa: ASLSRTSGRLRKQY

d_gene: TRBD2
v_gene: TRBV5-1
j_gene: TRBJ2-5
CDR3aa: ASSGSGRSETQY

d_gene: TRBD2
v_gene: TRBV15
j_gene: TRBJ2-1
CDR3aa: ATSRVRTSSYNEQF

d_gene: TRBD2
v_gene: TRBV27
j_gene: TRBJ2-1
CDR3aa: ASSLIARPAGTSGRDEQF

d_gene: NA
v_gene: TRBV9
j_gene: TRBJ2-6
CDR3aa: ASSVDSFSSGANVLT

d_gene: NA
v_gene: TRBV7-3
j_gene: TRBJ2-3
CDR3aa: ASSLGPSDTQY

d_gene: NA
v_gene: TRBV29-1
j_gene: TRBJ2-1
CDR3aa: SVGVDSRNEQF

d_gene: TRBD2
v_gene: TRBV28
j_gene: TRBJ2-1
CDR3aa: ASSLGLAGLGTLIDEQF

d_gene: NA
v_gene: TRBV7-2
j_gene: TRBJ1-5
CDR3aa: ASALGGDQH

d_gene: NA
v_gene: TRBV5-1
j_gene: TRBJ2-2
CDR3aa: ASSVGRGTGELF

d_gene: NA
v_gene: TRBV6-1
j_gene: TRBJ1-3
CDR3aa: ASTQRGLVGMDRGNTIY

d_gene: TRBD2
v_gene: TRBV20-1
j_gene: TRBJ2-3
CDR3aa: SAVAGGSTDTQY

d_gene: TRBD1
v_gene: TRBV5-1
j_gene: TRBJ2-1
CDR3aa: ASSLDGTGGAF

d_gene: NA
v_gene: TRBV29-1
j_gene: TRBJ2-2
CDR3aa: SVGYTGELF

d_gene: NA
v_gene: TRBV7-3
j_gene: TRBJ2-5
CDR3aa: ASSLKPPRGSGETQY

d_gene: TRBD2
v_gene: TRBV7-2
j_gene: TRBJ2-3
CDR3aa: ASSSSGKPSTDTQY

d_gene: TRBD2
v_gene: TRBV5-1
j_gene: TRBJ2-1
CDR3aa: ASNRDYPSNEQF

d_gene: TRBD2
v_gene: TRBV12-3/TRBV12-4
j_gene: TRBJ2-1
CDR3aa: ASSSGLAEYNEQF